Listed below are T cell receptor beta chains from one sample, sequenced in a study of CD8 T cells in Susac syndrome. TCRdb passed the immunoSEQ multiplex PCR reads through MiXCR, listing each CDR3 protein once. In the table there are roughly 50,000 distinct CDR3 sequences, over 85% of which are singletons. Sequenced input: CD8+ T cells from PBMCs. Receptors originate from a human donor in good health. Each CDR3 is given with its conserved first and last residue. Where a row states a size, it is once, few, many or the class of an expanded clone; other rows omit it.

v_call: TRBV25-1
clone_size: -
j_call: TRBJ2-5
cdr3_aa: CASRETQYF

v_call: TRBV12-3/TRBV12-4
clone_size: -
j_call: TRBJ2-4
cdr3_aa: CASSFIQYF

v_call: TRBV6-2/TRBV6-3
clone_size: -
j_call: TRBJ2-7
cdr3_aa: CASSPKGAYEQYF

v_call: TRBV11-2
clone_size: few
j_call: TRBJ2-7
cdr3_aa: CASSRGYEQYF

v_call: TRBV29-1
clone_size: -
j_call: TRBJ1-2
cdr3_aa: CSVEGGRSYGYTF

v_call: TRBV3-1
clone_size: -
j_call: TRBJ1-1
cdr3_aa: CASSQAAGANTEAFF

v_call: TRBV7-6
clone_size: few
j_call: TRBJ1-1
cdr3_aa: CASGSTGAEAFF

v_call: TRBV13
clone_size: -
j_call: TRBJ1-1
cdr3_aa: CASSTSRGVGEAFF

v_call: TRBV15
clone_size: -
j_call: TRBJ2-1
cdr3_aa: CATSSKVPTYNEQFF

v_call: TRBV7-9
clone_size: -
j_call: TRBJ2-3
cdr3_aa: CASSLLLAGVATDTQYF

v_call: TRBV28
clone_size: -
j_call: TRBJ2-3
cdr3_aa: CASSLYGNRDTQYF